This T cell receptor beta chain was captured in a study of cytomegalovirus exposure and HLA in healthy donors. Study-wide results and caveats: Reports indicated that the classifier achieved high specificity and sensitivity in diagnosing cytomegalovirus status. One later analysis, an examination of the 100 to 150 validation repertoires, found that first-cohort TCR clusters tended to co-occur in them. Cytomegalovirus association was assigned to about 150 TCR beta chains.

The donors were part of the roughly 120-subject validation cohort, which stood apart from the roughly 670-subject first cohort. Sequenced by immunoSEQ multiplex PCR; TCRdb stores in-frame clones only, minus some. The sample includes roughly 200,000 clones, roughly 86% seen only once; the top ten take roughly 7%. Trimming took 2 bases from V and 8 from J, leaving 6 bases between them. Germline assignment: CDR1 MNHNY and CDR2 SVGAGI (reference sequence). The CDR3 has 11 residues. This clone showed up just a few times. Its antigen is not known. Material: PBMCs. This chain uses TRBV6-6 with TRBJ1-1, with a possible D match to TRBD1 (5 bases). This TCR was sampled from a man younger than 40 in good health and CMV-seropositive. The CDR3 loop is CASSYGTEAFF. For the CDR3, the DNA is TGTGCCAGCAGTTACGGGACGGAAGCTTTCTTT.